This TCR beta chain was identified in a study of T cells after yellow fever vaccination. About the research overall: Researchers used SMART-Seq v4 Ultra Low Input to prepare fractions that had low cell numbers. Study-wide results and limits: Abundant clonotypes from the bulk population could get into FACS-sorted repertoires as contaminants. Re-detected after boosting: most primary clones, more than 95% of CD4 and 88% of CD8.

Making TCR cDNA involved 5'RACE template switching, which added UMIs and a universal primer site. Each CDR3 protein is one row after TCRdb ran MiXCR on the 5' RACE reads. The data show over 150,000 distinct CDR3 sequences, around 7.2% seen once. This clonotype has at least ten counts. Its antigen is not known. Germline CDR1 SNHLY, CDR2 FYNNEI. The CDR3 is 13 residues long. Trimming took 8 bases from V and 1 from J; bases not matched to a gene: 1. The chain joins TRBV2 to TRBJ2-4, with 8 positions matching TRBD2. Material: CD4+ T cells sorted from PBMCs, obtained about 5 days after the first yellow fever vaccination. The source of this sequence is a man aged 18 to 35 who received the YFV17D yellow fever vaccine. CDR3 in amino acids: CASRGGAKNIQYF. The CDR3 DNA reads TGTGCCAGCCGGGGGGGTGCCAAAAACATTCAGTACTTC.